This T cell receptor beta chain appears in the sequencing data of a study of CD8 T cells in Susac syndrome. For the study at large: Patients with Susac syndrome had blood drawn and were at that point therapy-naive, on corticosteroids, or on intravenous immunoglobulin alone.

Study results and limitations: Regarding the TCR sequencing and HLA analysis, the study admitted that a relatively small number of individuals were involved.

RNA totalling about 0.45 to 1 ug underwent reverse transcription with random hexamers. TCRdb re-derived calls from the immunoSEQ multiplex PCR reads in MiXCR, one entry per CDR3 protein. The repertoire holds about 240,000 distinct CDR3 sequences, with less than 96% as singletons. The CDR3 is 15 amino acids. The germline V gene has CDR1 LNHNV and CDR2 YYDKDF (reference sequence). Deletions cut 5 bases from V and 0 bases from J, with 12 bases between. About this clonotype: The antigen is undetermined.

The receptor comes from a human donor with Susac syndrome. Material: CD4+ T cells from PBMCs. The chain links TRBV15 to TRBJ2-3; D tentatively fits TRBD1 or TRBD2 (5 bases each). The CDR3 DNA sequence: TGTGCCACCAGCTGGGGGACCCTTAGCACAGATACGCAGTATTTT. Its protein is CATSWGTLSTDTQYF.